The rows below give T cell receptor beta chains drawn from one sample of a study of cytomegalovirus exposure and HLA in healthy donors. Repertoires were generated with immunoSEQ multiplex PCR, while TCRdb's copy carries only in-frame clones and drops some. The data show 200,000 to 250,000 clones, around 90% seen once. Source material: PBMCs. The receptors were gathered from a woman aged 18-35 years in good health and CMV-seropositive. The CDR3 runs from the conserved cysteine through the conserved F or W. D genes are given only for firm matches. A clone size is listed for some rows: how often the clone was seen (once, few, many), or a class if it is expanded.

>TRBD2|TRBV4-2|TRBJ2-1|.
CASSPRLASSYNEQFF
TGTGCCAGCAGCCCGAGACTAGCGAGCTCCTACAATGAGCAGTTCTTC
>.|TRBV30|TRBJ1-1|few
CAWSLGARTAEAFF
TGTGCCTGGAGTTTGGGGGCTAGGACCGCTGAAGCTTTCTTT
>.|TRBV10-1|TRBJ1-1|.
CASSDSEGRNTEAFF
TGCGCCAGCAGTGATTCCGAGGGAAGGAACACTGAAGCTTTCTTT
>.|TRBV7-3|TRBJ2-7|.
CASRSDSLNSYEQYF
TGTGCCAGCAGATCCGACAGCCTCAACTCCTACGAGCAGTACTTC
>.|TRBV7-6|TRBJ2-1|.
CASTGGGLAPKDEQFF
TGTGCCAGCACTGGGGGGGGGCTAGCCCCGAAGGATGAGCAGTTCTTC
>.|TRBV28|TRBJ1-4|.
CASSSRTDFSEEKLFF
TGTGCCAGCAGTTCCCGGACAGACTTTTCAGAGGAAAAACTGTTTTTT
>TRBD1|TRBV5-1|TRBJ2-7|.
CASARDRGREQYF
TGCGCCAGCGCCCGGGACAGGGGAAGGGAGCAGTACTTC
>TRBD2|TRBV27|TRBJ2-6|.
CASGSSGTSGANVLTF
TGTGCCAGCGGGAGTAGCGGGACCTCTGGGGCCAACGTCCTGACTTTC
>.|TRBV27|TRBJ2-1|.
CASSFTPPGSYNEQFF
TGTGCCAGCAGTTTTACTCCCCCAGGGTCCTACAATGAGCAGTTCTTC
>.|TRBV25-1|TRBJ2-5|.
CASSRRSGSQETQYF
TGTGCCAGCTCCCGAAGGAGCGGGTCCCAAGAGACCCAGTACTTC
>TRBD2|TRBV2|TRBJ2-6|.
CARESRTSGFSSGANVLTF
TGTGCCAGGGAGTCTCGGACTAGCGGGTTTAGCTCTGGGGCCAACGTCCTGACTTTC
>TRBD2|TRBV5-1|TRBJ2-7|.
CASRPTSGSYEQYF
TGCGCCAGCAGACCGACTAGCGGCTCCTACGAGCAGTACTTC
>TRBD2|TRBV11-2|TRBJ2-5|once
CASSLRLAGKSQETQYF
TGTGCCAGCAGCTTACGCCTAGCGGGGAAATCTCAAGAGACCCAGTACTTC
>.|TRBV5-8|TRBJ1-2|.
CASSRQFSYGYTF
TGTGCCAGCAGCCGACAGTTCTCCTATGGCTACACCTTC
>.|TRBV15|TRBJ2-7|.
CATSISRDSSSYEQYF
TGTGCCACCAGCATTAGCAGGGACTCGAGCTCCTACGAGCAGTACTTC
>TRBD2|TRBV11-2|TRBJ2-7|.
CASSWGTSGIGEQYF
TGTGCCAGCAGCTGGGGGACTAGCGGGATCGGCGAGCAGTACTTC
>.|TRBV27|TRBJ1-5|.
CASSHGEGGGSNQPQHF
TGTGCCAGCAGCCACGGGGAGGGGGGAGGAAGCAATCAGCCCCAGCATTTT
>.|TRBV28|TRBJ2-1|.
CASSRAAYSYNEQFF
TGTGCCAGCAGCCGCGCGGCGTACTCCTACAATGAGCAGTTCTTC
>.|TRBV18|TRBJ2-1|.
CASSPGPSSYNEQFF
TGTGCCAGCTCACCAGGCCCTAGCTCCTACAATGAGCAGTTCTTC
>.|TRBV10-2|TRBJ1-5|many
CASSLLPGEANQPQHF
TGCGCCAGCAGCCTTTTGCCGGGAGAAGCGAATCAGCCCCAGCATTTT
>.|TRBV5-1|TRBJ2-4|.
CASSPRGRGSLDIQYF
TGCGCCAGCAGCCCCCGAGGTCGGGGGAGTTTGGACATTCAGTACTTC
>TRBD2|TRBV27|TRBJ2-1|.
CASSSGTSGAYNEQFF
TGTGCCAGCAGTTCTGGGACTAGCGGAGCCTACAATGAGCAGTTCTTC
>.|TRBV27|TRBJ2-7|.
CASSFMETIGYEQYF
TGTGCCAGCAGTTTTATGGAGACGATAGGATACGAGCAGTACTTC
>TRBD1|TRBV18|TRBJ1-1|.
CASSPKTGTRNTEAFF
TGTGCCAGCTCACCCAAGACAGGGACTCGGAACACTGAAGCTTTCTTT
>TRBD2|TRBV4-1|TRBJ2-1|.
CASRLAENNEQFF
TGCGCCAGCCGACTAGCGGAGAACAATGAGCAGTTCTTC
>.|TRBV9|TRBJ2-3|.
CASSPHGTLYTDTQYF
TGTGCCAGCAGCCCTCACGGGACATTGTACACAGATACGCAGTATTTT
>.|TRBV27|TRBJ2-7|.
CASSFGGSYEQYF
TGTGCCAGCAGTTTCGGGGGCTCCTACGAGCAGTACTTC
>.|TRBV6-1|TRBJ2-1|.
CASRRDRSYNEQFF
TGTGCCAGCAGGCGGGACCGCTCCTACAATGAGCAGTTCTTC
>.|TRBV27|TRBJ2-1|.
CASIESPGQTYNEQFF
TGTGCCAGCATTGAATCTCCGGGACAAACGTACAATGAGCAGTTCTTC
>TRBD2|TRBV6-4|TRBJ2-1|.
CASSDSTSGANEQFF
TGTGCCAGCAGTGACTCGACTAGCGGGGCCAATGAGCAGTTCTTC
>.|TRBV7-6|TRBJ1-2|.
CASSLAPGGGYGYTF
TGTGCCAGCAGCTTAGCGCCCGGGGGAGGGTATGGCTACACCTTC
>.|TRBV30|TRBJ1-4|.
CAWSVRQGWEKLFF
TGTGCCTGGAGTGTTAGGCAGGGCTGGGAAAAACTGTTTTTT
>.|TRBV15|TRBJ1-5|.
CATSRSRGPNFLGGNQPQHF
TGTGCCACCAGCAGATCTCGTGGGCCGAATTTCCTCGGGGGCAATCAGCCCCAGCATTTT
>.|TRBV15|TRBJ2-2|.
CATSRRPTSKLAGELFF
TGTGCCACCAGCAGACGGCCTACTAGTAAGTTGGCCGGGGAGCTGTTTTTT
>.|TRBV7-9|TRBJ2-2|.
CASKRGTENTGELFF
TGTGCCAGCAAACGCGGGACAGAGAACACCGGGGAGCTGTTTTTT
>.|TRBV6-5|TRBJ1-1|.
CASSYAGPQVGAFF
TGTGCCAGCAGTTACGCGGGACCTCAAGTAGGAGCTTTCTTT
>TRBD2|TRBV6-5|TRBJ2-1|.
CASSFPASGSNEQFF
TGTGCCAGCAGTTTCCCTGCTAGCGGCTCCAATGAGCAGTTCTTC
>TRBD2|TRBV13|TRBJ2-1|.
CASSLGHGGYYNEQFF
TGTGCCAGCAGCTTAGGCCACGGGGGGTACTACAATGAGCAGTTCTTC
>TRBD1|TRBV27|TRBJ2-3|.
CASSDRGITDTQYF
TGTGCCAGCAGCGACAGGGGAATCACAGATACGCAGTATTTT
>.|TRBV29-1|TRBJ2-7|.
CSVERGDTYEQYF
TGCAGCGTTGAAAGGGGTGACACCTACGAGCAGTACTTC
>TRBD1|TRBV2|TRBJ1-3|.
CASNLSKDRTSSGNTIYF
TGTGCCAGCAATTTGTCGAAGGACAGGACCTCCTCTGGAAACACCATATATTTT
>.|TRBV27|TRBJ2-7|.
CASRGGSSYEQYF
TGTGCCAGCAGAGGGGGTTCGTCCTACGAGCAGTACTTC